Following are 23 T cell receptor beta chains from one sample sequenced in a study of graft-versus-host responses after intestinal transplantation. Profiled with immunoSEQ multiplex PCR; TCRdb holds only in-frame clones, not every one. Altogether 100,000 or so clones are present, about 90% being singletons, with the ten largest covering over 0.95%. These receptors have no identified antigens. Sequenced here: unstimulated CD4+ T cells sorted from spleen or lymph node cells, sampled before transplant. These receptors were collected from a human donor who was the organ donor for an intestinal transplant.

The chain joins TRBV28 to TRBJ1-1; 9 nucleotides match TRBD1. CDR3 size: 16 residues. The V gene end was trimmed by 6 bases and the J gene end by 6 bases; junction bases not matched to a gene: 14. Looked up from germline, CDR1 is MDHEN and CDR2 is SYDVKM. The CDR3 DNA reads TGTGCCAGCAGACCGACAGGGGGGTTTATAAAGGCTGAAGCTTTCTTT. It encodes CASRPTGGFIKAEAFF. Full variable domain (outside the CDR3, taken from reference TRBV28 and TRBJ1-1): DVKVTQSSRYLVKRTGEKVFLECVQDMDHENMFWYRQDPGLGLRLIYFSYDVKMKEKGDIPEGYSVSREKKERFSLILESASTNQTSMYLCASRPTGGFIKAEAFFGQGTRLTVV.

The chain employs TRBV28 and TRBJ2-1, with 11 bases aligning to TRBD2. The V gene end was trimmed by 2 bases and the J gene end by 2 bases; junction bases not matched to a gene: 8. The CDR3 consists of 18 residues. In germline, CDR1 is MDHEN, CDR2 SYDVKM. The DNA of the CDR3 is TGTGCCAGCAGTTTAGGGCTAGCGGGGGGCCGAACCTACAATGAGCAGTTCTTC. As protein: CASSLGLAGGRTYNEQFF.

V gene TRBV30 combines with J gene TRBJ1-4, with 8 bases fitting TRBD1. CDR1 is GTSNPN, CDR2 SVGIG, per germline (reference sequence). The trim removed 4 bases at V and 6 bases at J, leaving 4 bases unmatched. This CDR3 is built from 13 residues. The DNA for the CDR3 is TGTGCCTGGAAAACAGGGGGTGATGAAAAACTGTTTTTT. As protein: CAWKTGGDEKLFF.

This chain connects TRBV18 to TRBJ1-3; no clear D. V shed 6 bases and J shed 0 bases, with 15 bases lying between them. The CDR3 contains 16 residues. Germline V gene lookup returns CDR1 KGHSH and CDR2 LQKENI. CDR3 nucleotide sequence: TGTGCCAGCTCCCATCTGGAGGTATCCTCTGGAAACACCATATATTTT. It codes for CASSHLEVSSGNTIYF.

V gene TRBV7-8 combines with J gene TRBJ2-7, with D possibly matching TRBD2 (7 bases). The germline V gene has CDR1 SGHVS and CDR2 FQNEAQ. V lost 3 bases and J lost 3, with 15 bases in between. CDR3 length: 15 amino acids. As DNA, the CDR3 is TGTGCCAGCAGCTTCCGGGGGGCTGGCCTCTACGAGCAGTACTTC. This gives the protein CASSFRGAGLYEQYF.

The chain has TRBV4-1 and TRBJ1-1, with D perhaps matching TRBD1 (6 bases). The CDR3 sequence is 17 residues long. V was trimmed by 2 bases and J by 5 bases, leaving 21 bases between them. In germline, CDR1 is MGHRA, CDR2 YSYEKL. CDR3 sequence: CASSQFGVRGFGTEAFF. CDR3 nucleotides: TGCGCCAGCAGCCAATTTGGGGTCAGGGGATTTGGGACTGAAGCTTTCTTT.

The gene calls are TRBV4-2 and TRBJ2-7, with D perhaps TRBD1 (5 bases). In germline, CDR1 is LGHNA, CDR2 YNFKEQ. This CDR3 is 14 amino acids long. Deletions cut 0 bases from V and 3 bases from J, with 9 bases between. CDR3 DNA: TGTGCCAGCAGCCAAGACAGGGCTCTCTACGAGCAGTACTTC. This codes for CASSQDRALYEQYF.

The J gene is TRBJ1-6, the V gene TRBV6-4; D call uncertain. This CDR3 is built from 13 residues. CDR1 and CDR2 from the germline V gene are MRHNA and SNTAGT. The V end was cut by 2 bases, the J end by 6 bases, with 5 bases between. The CDR3 sequence is CASSDVLNSPLHF. CDR3 DNA sequence: TGTGCCAGCAGTGACGTCCTTAATTCACCCCTCCACTTT.

This sequence joins TRBV10-1 and TRBJ1-2; D possibly corresponds to TRBD1 (6 bases). Trimming shortened V by 4 bases and J by 7 bases, and 16 bases separated the two germline ends. The CDR3 contains 14 residues. Germline-derived CDR1 and CDR2 are WNHNN and SYGVQD (reference sequence). The CDR3 coding sequence is TGCGCCAGCAGTGGGAGGCTCGAAGGGGGTGGCTACACCTTC. It codes for CASSGRLEGGGYTF.

This chain links TRBV7-3 with TRBJ2-1; D may be TRBD2 (7 bases). Deletions cut 5 bases from V and 10 bases from J, with 18 bases between. The germline gives CDR1 SGHTA, CDR2 FQGTGA. This CDR3 spans 14 amino acids. The DNA of the CDR3 is TGTGCCAGCAGCCGTGGGGGGGGCGGAAGCGAGCAGTTCTTC. It codes for CASSRGGGGSEQFF. The variable domain in full, with the rest retrieved from reference TRBV7-3 and TRBJ2-1, is GAGVSQTPSNKVTEKGKYVELRCDPISGHTALYWYRQSLGQGPEFLIYFQGTGAADDSGLPNDRFFAVRPEGSVSTLKIQRTERGDSAVYLCASSRGGGGSEQFFGPGTRLTVL.

The rearrangement uses TRBV5-1 and TRBJ2-2; 10 bases are a match to TRBD1. This CDR3 spans 16 amino acids. Looked up from germline, CDR1 is SGHRS and CDR2 is YFSETQ. Trimming took 4 bases from V and 7 from J; bases not matched to a gene: 10. The CDR3 nucleotides read TGCGCCAGCAGCCCTCTCAGACAGGGGGCGGTCGGGGAGCTGTTTTTT. Translation: CASSPLRQGAVGELFF.

The chain is built from TRBV7-2 and TRBJ2-2; tentatively, D is TRBD2 (6 bases). Trimming shortened V by 1 base and J by 0 bases, and 6 bases separated the two germline ends. The CDR3 contains 15 residues. Germline assignment: CDR1 SGHTA and CDR2 FQGNSA. The CDR3 coding sequence is TGTGCCAGCAGCTTAGGACTAGCGAACACCGGGGAGCTGTTTTTT. This sequence encodes CASSLGLANTGELFF.

This chain uses TRBV5-1 with TRBJ2-5, with 10 positions matching TRBD2. The germline gives CDR1 SGHRS, CDR2 YFSETQ. The CDR3 sequence is 17 residues long. The V gene end was trimmed by 3 bases and the J gene end by 2 bases; junction bases not matched to a gene: 10. CDR3 protein: CASSWAGSGGGQETQYF. CDR3 sequence (DNA): TGCGCCAGCAGCTGGGCCGGGAGCGGGGGGGGACAAGAGACCCAGTACTTC. The complete variable domain, with remaining parts taken from reference TRBV5-1 and TRBJ2-5, reads KAGVTQTPRYLIKTRGQQVTLSCSPISGHRSVSWYQQTPGQGLQFLFEYFSETQRNKGNFPGRFSGRQFSNSRSEMNVSTLELGDSALYLCASSWAGSGGGQETQYFGPGTRLLVL.

The chain combines TRBV6-1 with TRBJ2-1; no definite D call. Germline CDR1 is MNHNS and CDR2 is SASEGT. This CDR3 has 12 amino acids. V was trimmed by 5 bases and J by 4 bases, leaving 6 bases between them. CDR3 loop: CASSRLYNEQFF. In DNA, the CDR3 is TGTGCCAGCAGTCGACTGTACAATGAGCAGTTCTTC.

This chain links TRBV9 with TRBJ1-6; unclear D gene. CDR3 length: 14 residues. The germline CDR1 and CDR2 sequences are SGDLS and YYNGEE. With 5 bases removed from V and 5 bases from J, the gap between germline ends came to 11 bases. The CDR3 DNA reads TGTGCCAGCAGTATTCCGGGGAATAATTCACCCCTCCACTTT. It is translated as CASSIPGNNSPLHF.

V usage is TRBV10-3 and J usage is TRBJ2-7; a weak D match, TRBD1 (6 bases). Trimming took 6 bases from V and 3 from J, leaving 18 bases between them. This CDR3 spans 15 amino acids. The V gene's germline CDR1 is ENHRY and CDR2 SYGVKD. CDR3 region: CAIRSLTGSSYEQYF. In DNA, the CDR3 is TGTGCCATCAGATCCCTGACAGGAAGTAGCTACGAGCAGTACTTC.

The rearrangement joins TRBV2 to TRBJ2-6; a weak D match, TRBD2 (5 bases). The CDR3 spans 13 residues. Germline CDR1 SNHLY, CDR2 FYNNEI. The V end lost 7 bases, the J end lost 3 bases, and 7 bases lay between the germline ends. CDR3 nucleotides: TGTGCCAGCAACCGGGATGGGGCCAACGTCCTGACTTTC. Translating it yields CASNRDGANVLTF.

The chain combines TRBV20-1 with TRBJ2-7; D gene ambiguous. Germline loops: CDR1 DFQATT, CDR2 SNEGSKA (reference sequence). V lost 0 bases, J lost 0 bases, and 0 bases lay in between. The CDR3 spans 11 residues. Written as DNA, the CDR3 is TGCAGTGCTAGAGACTCCTACGAGCAGTACTTC. This translates into CSARDSYEQYF.

This clone was picked up one time. The chain links TRBV28 to TRBJ1-1, with D hard to call. Germline lookup yields CDR1 MDHEN and CDR2 SYDVKM. V was clipped by 5 bases and J by 5 bases, with 12 bases between them. The CDR3 totals 13 residues. Written as DNA, the CDR3 is TGTGCCAGCAGTCCCATTGTGGTGACTGAAGCTTTCTTT. Encoded protein: CASSPIVVTEAFF. The whole variable domain, remainder taken from reference TRBV28 and TRBJ1-1, is DVKVTQSSRYLVKRTGEKVFLECVQDMDHENMFWYRQDPGLGLRLIYFSYDVKMKEKGDIPEGYSVSREKKERFSLILESASTNQTSMYLCASSPIVVTEAFFGQGTRLTVV.

This clone was counted once. The gene calls are TRBV18 and TRBJ1-2; D remains ambiguous. The germline V gene encodes CDR1 KGHSH and CDR2 LQKENI. V was pared by 5 bases and J by 8 bases, with 15 bases between. This CDR3 region has 13 residues. This chain's CDR3 is CASSIEFDYGYTF. In nucleotides, the CDR3 is TGTGCCAGCTCAATAGAGTTCGATTACGGCTACACCTTC.

V and J are TRBV7-2 and TRBJ2-1, with 7 bases that match TRBD2. V shed 8 bases and J 3 bases; nucleotides not matched to a gene: 13. CDR1 SGHTA and CDR2 FQGNSA come from the germline V gene. CDR3 size: 16 residues. The CDR3 loop is CASVRSSSGYYNEQFF. As DNA, the CDR3 is TGTGCCAGCGTACGAAGCTCTAGCGGATACTACAATGAGCAGTTCTTC.

The CDR3 DNA sequence: TGTGCCAGCAGCTTACTCCCCCTCGGGTTTTGGGTGCAGTACTTC. Its protein product is CASSLLPLGFWVQYF. This chain links TRBV7-2 with TRBJ2-7; D uncertain. Trimming took 2 bases from V and 9 from J, leaving 20 bases between them. The CDR3 has 15 residues. The germline V gene has CDR1 SGHTA and CDR2 FQGNSA.

V is TRBV10-2 and J is TRBJ1-5, with a possible D match to TRBD1 (5 bases). This CDR3 is 14 amino acids long. Germline V gives CDR1 WSHSY, CDR2 SAAADI. Trimming removed 6 bases at V and 7 bases at J, with 16 bases between. CDR3 bases: TGCGCCAGCAGCAACACAGGTAGAAGGCAGCCCCAGCATTTT. Protein: CASSNTGRRQPQHF.